This T cell receptor beta chain emerged from a study of Ad26.COV2.S vaccination and SARS-CoV-2 variants. Study-level results: Spike-specific responses of CD8+ and CD4+ T cells were reported to display substantial breadth after vaccination.

The CDR3 is 16 residues long. The germline gives CDR1 KGHSH, CDR2 LQKENI. Unmatched junction bases numbered 6, after V lost 1 base and J lost 6 bases. The assay was immunoSEQ multiplex PCR, and TCRdb's table has in-frame clones only and misses some. The sample yields more than 300,000 clones, around four fifths seen once. Comments on this clone: The antigen remains unidentified.

Treatment defined: 19 received Ad26.COV2.S at low or high dose, single or two shots; 5 received placebo; per-sample allocation not given. Sampling occurred on day 63 after the first vaccine or placebo injection. The specimen was peripheral blood, collected in a trial of Ad26.COV2.S vaccine versus placebo. The receptor comes from a person between 18 and 60 years old who received the Ad26.COV2.S COVID-19 vaccine or a placebo. The rearrangement joins TRBV18 to TRBJ2-1; 10 positions match TRBD2. CDR3 sequence reads: CASSPRQRGGSNEQFF. The CDR3 DNA follows: TGTGCCAGCTCACCACGTCAGCGGGGGGGATCCAATGAGCAGTTCTTC.